Reported below is one TCR beta chain. The CDR3 runs to 16 residues. The germline V gene encodes CDR1 SGHNT and CDR2 YYREEE (reference sequence). Trimming took 0 bases from V and 1 from J, leaving 13 bases between them. The sample belongs to a study of blood T cell repertoires in COVID-19. Generated by immunoSEQ multiplex PCR, the TCRdb table keeps only in-frame clones and is missing some. This table holds some 65,000 clones, approximately 86% found once. The rearrangement joins TRBV5-4 to TRBJ1-1, with D tentatively TRBD1 (6 bases). This TCR was sampled from a man between 35 and 55 years old with COVID-19, enrolled during active disease. Sample: peripheral blood. CDR3 bases: TGTGCCAGCAGCTTGGTTGTGGGGGCAGAGAACACTGAAGCTTTCTTT. Amino acid sequence: CASSLVVGAENTEAFF.